Below, one T cell receptor (beta chain) is given with its context. Its specific antigen is unknown. No per-base quality is available; no much larger clone lies one base away. These data are taken from a study of cytomegalovirus exposure and HLA in healthy donors (dated by TCRdb to 2016 to 2017). At the level of the whole study: According to a later analysis, one platform produced both the roughly 120 validation repertoires and the 670 or so repertoires of the first cohort. The study was designed to test whether signatures of past pathogen exposure could be identified by cataloging public T cell receptors. Along with the roughly 700-subject first cohort, a separate validation cohort of 120 different subjects was used. High-throughput TCR immunosequencing, statistical association of individual TCRs with disease status, and machine learning were combined to predict cytomegalovirus infection status.

What the work shows at the level of the full study, not this receptor alone: In vitro tests confirmed that three of the cytomegalovirus-associated TCR beta chains recognize cytomegalovirus antigens. Across donors, most TCR sequences were observed very rarely, whereas some public TCRs were present in many individuals. In the study, 164 TCR beta chains were listed as associated with cytomegalovirus. In a later analysis, TCRs clustered in the first cohort were found to also tend to co-occur in the approximately 110 validation repertoires, with over 90% of cluster scores above 0. The classifier was reported to diagnose cytomegalovirus status with high specificity and sensitivity in both the original cohort and the validation cohort. It was suggested by the authors that the approach could potentially be generalized to other disease states and immunological phenotypes. The validation cohort had no HLA typing available for a later analysis, so co-occurrence within that cohort was assessed over all 130 or so repertoires.

Library construction relied on the immunoSEQ multiplex PCR assay. On the study's bioinformatics: A statistical classification framework was developed to diagnose cytomegalovirus status using the catalog of TCR beta chain sequences. Sourced from immuneACCESS, this table was stored by TCRdb with only in-frame sequences that have V and J called. A share of the clones is absent; for the studies checked, an unresolved V gene accounts for under half, and the remainder has no known explanation. V and J calls plus clone size are reproduced from that table; the DNA served to infer D and trimming. The sample table contains fewer than 130,000 clones; only one count was recorded for approximately 89% of them. 1.5% to 2% of the sample goes to the ten largest clones. From cysteine to phenylalanine, the CDR3 is 16 amino acids long. This entry keeps only the CDR3 DNA: 48 bases, framed from base 1. Trimming leaves V shorter by 0 bases and J shorter by 1 base, with the junction holding 2 bases beyond the gene matches. CDR1 and CDR2 are drawn from the germline V gene (reference sequence): SGHNT, YYREEE.

The donors belonged to the validation cohort of over a hundred subjects, which was separate from the approximately 700-subject first cohort. The specimen was PBMCs. The clonotype comes from a woman under 30 in good health and CMV-seronegative. The chain couples TRBV5-4 to TRBJ2-3, and 10 junction bases match TRBD2. The bases are TGTGCCAGCAGCTTGGTAGGGACTAGCGGCACAGATACGCAGTATTTT. This is translated as CASSLVGTSGTDTQYF. Extended through the reference TRBV5-4 and TRBJ2-3 proteins, this CDR3 yields the full variable domain: ETGVTQSPTHLIKTRGQQVTLRCSSQSGHNTVSWYQQALGQGPQFIFQYYREEENGRGNFPPRFSGLQFPNYSSELNVNALELDDSALYLCASSLVGTSGTDTQYFGPGTRLTVL.